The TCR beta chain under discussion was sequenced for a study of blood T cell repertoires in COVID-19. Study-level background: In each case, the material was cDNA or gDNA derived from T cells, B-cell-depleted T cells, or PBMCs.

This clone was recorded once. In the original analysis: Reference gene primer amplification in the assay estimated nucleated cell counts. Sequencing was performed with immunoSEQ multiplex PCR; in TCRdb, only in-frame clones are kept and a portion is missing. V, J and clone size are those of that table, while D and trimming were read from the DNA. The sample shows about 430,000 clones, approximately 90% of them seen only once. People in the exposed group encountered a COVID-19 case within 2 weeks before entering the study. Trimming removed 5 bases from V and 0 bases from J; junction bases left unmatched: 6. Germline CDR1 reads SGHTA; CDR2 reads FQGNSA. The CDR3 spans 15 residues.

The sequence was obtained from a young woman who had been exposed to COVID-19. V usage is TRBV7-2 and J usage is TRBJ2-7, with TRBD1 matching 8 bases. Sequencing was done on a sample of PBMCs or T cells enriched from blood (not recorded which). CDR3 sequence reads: CASSKGQVGSYEQYF. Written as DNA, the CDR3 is TGTGCCAGCAGCAAGGGACAGGTGGGCTCCTACGAGCAGTACTTC.